A single sample is the source of the 18 T cell receptor beta chains below, sequenced in a study of T cells expressing NK-cell markers. Each CDR3 protein gets one entry in TCRdb, which reprocessed the 5' RACE reads and gives no DNA. The sample has roughly 350,000 distinct CDR3 sequences, and its top ten clones hold 5.2%. What was sequenced was blood T cells: a sorted CD56 or NKG2C T cell subset, CD4+ or CD8+ T cells, or bulk PBMC T cells (not recorded which). The receptors shown here come from a man between 18 and 69 years old in good health.

The gene calls are TRBV10-3 and TRBJ2-7; TCRdb's assignment of TRBD1 cannot be checked, as there is no DNA. The V gene's germline CDR1 is ENHRY and CDR2 SYGVKD. The CDR3 is 15 residues long. The CDR3 sequence is CAISDPMGQYYEQYF.

The V call is TRBV7-9, the J call TRBJ1-1; without DNA, the TCRdb call of TRBD1 cannot be checked. The length of the CDR3 is 15 residues. Germline CDR1 SEHNR, CDR2 FQNEAQ (reference sequence). The CDR3 protein is CASSPRDRERTEAFF.

The gene calls are TRBV15 and TRBJ1-5. Looked up from germline, CDR1 is LNHNV and CDR2 is YYDKDF (reference sequence). There are 13 residues in the CDR3. The CDR3 here is CATSRGVNQPQHF.

The CDR3 is CASSLVKVGYTF. The genes are TRBV12-3 or TRBV12-4 and TRBJ1-2. This CDR3 spans 12 amino acids.

The V and J genes are TRBV6-5 and TRBJ1-2; TCRdb outputs TRBD1, but without DNA this stays unchecked. Germline V CDR1 and CDR2: MNHEY, SVGAGI. CDR3 length: 14 amino acids. The CDR3 reads CASSYSDRSYGYTF.

The V and J genes are TRBV7-2 and TRBJ1-2; TCRdb designates TRBD1, a call that cannot be tested without DNA. The CDR3 totals 15 residues. Per germline, CDR1 SGHTA and CDR2 FQGNSA. The CDR3 loop reads CASSLPGTVNYGYTF. The full variable domain, its missing parts supplied by reference TRBV7-2 and TRBJ1-2, is GAGVSQSPSNKVTEKGKDVELRCDPISGHTALYWYRQSLGQGLEFLIYFQGNSAPDKSGLPSDRFSAERTGGSVSTLTIQRTQQEDSAVYLCASSLPGTVNYGYTFGSGTRLTVV.

The chain uses TRBV6-1 and TRBJ2-7; there is no DNA to check the TCRdb D call of TRBD1. CDR1 MNHNS and CDR2 SASEGT come from the germline V gene. There are 14 residues in the CDR3. CDR3 residues: CASSHLGRTYEQYF.

The chain's CDR3 is CASLAGGPSNEQFF. The chain couples TRBV7-9 to TRBJ2-1; TCRdb gives TRBD1 as the D gene, but with no DNA this cannot be confirmed. This CDR3 contains 14 residues. CDR1 is SEHNR, CDR2 FQNEAQ, per germline (reference sequence).

This chain links TRBV11-1 with TRBJ2-1; with no DNA, the TCRdb D assignment of TRBD2 cannot be verified. Germline V gene data show CDR1 as SGHAT and CDR2 as FQDESV (reference sequence). CDR3 length: 16 residues. CDR3 region: CASSLHAGGLYNEQFF.

V and J are TRBV7-2 and TRBJ1-2; no DNA is available, so the TRBD1 call from TCRdb remains unchecked. Germline CDR1 reads SGHTA; CDR2 reads FQGNSA. This CDR3 is built from 15 residues. CDR3 protein: CASSLGAGGGYGYTF.

The rearrangement joins TRBV27 to TRBJ2-5; TCRdb outputs TRBD2, but without DNA this stays unchecked. CDR3 length: 16 amino acids. Germline V lookup: CDR1 MNHEY, CDR2 SMNVEV (reference sequence). This CDR3 is CASSPPTSGGLKTQYF.

The chain employs TRBV14 and TRBJ1-1; TCRdb reports TRBD1, a call that lacks DNA to check it against. Germline CDR1 SGHDN, CDR2 FVKESK. CDR3 length: 15 amino acids. CDR3 sequence: CASSPKYRAYTEAFF.

This sequence joins TRBV7-2 and TRBJ2-5; TCRdb outputs TRBD1, but without DNA this stays unchecked. Germline CDR1 SGHTA, CDR2 FQGNSA. CDR3 size: 16 residues. This chain's CDR3 is CASSPRGGGPEETQYF.

The J gene is TRBJ2-3, the V gene TRBV11-3. Germline V lookup: CDR1 SGHNT, CDR2 YENEEA. The CDR3 length is 13 residues. This chain's CDR3 is CASSFASADTQYF.

This chain joins TRBV5-1 and TRBJ1-2; absent DNA, TCRdb's TRBD1 call cannot be checked. This CDR3 has 15 amino acids. The germline V gene has CDR1 SGHRS and CDR2 YFSETQ. CDR3 sequence: CASRSPGTGNYGYTF.

The chain carries TRBV20-1 and TRBJ2-7; the D call of TRBD1 rests on TCRdb alone, since no DNA is present to check it. CDR1 is DFQATT, CDR2 SNEGSKA, per germline (reference sequence). This CDR3 contains 14 residues. CDR3 sequence reads: CSASRTGGRDEQYF.

This chain links TRBV15 with TRBJ1-1; the TCRdb D gene call, TRBD1, has no DNA to confirm it. Germline CDR1 is LNHNV and CDR2 is YYDKDF (reference sequence). The CDR3 spans 13 residues. CDR3: CATSRGQGSEAFF.

The CDR3 here is CASASGNYGYTF. This chain connects TRBV12-3 or TRBV12-4 to TRBJ1-2; TCRdb picks TRBD1, but there is no DNA to check that call. The CDR3 is 12 amino acids.